One T cell receptor (beta chain) is described in this entry. TCRdb's table, derived via immunoSEQ multiplex PCR, lists solely in-frame clones and lacks some. Here the sample spans 130,000 or so clones, roughly nine tenths being singletons. V shed 4 bases and J shed 0 bases, with 8 bases lying between them. Germline lookup yields CDR1 SGHDT and CDR2 YYEEEE. This CDR3 region has 13 residues. This specimen comes from a study of blood T cell repertoires in COVID-19. Background on the study: PBMCs, B-cell-depleted T cells, or T cells were the source of the cDNA or gDNA that made up the material.

The sequenced material came from peripheral blood. The J gene is TRBJ2-7, the V gene TRBV5-6; D call uncertain. This TCR was sampled from a woman in her 70s with COVID-19, enrolled during active disease. The CDR3 reads CASSVSSSYEQYF. The CDR3 nucleotides are TGTGCCAGCAGCGTTTCCAGCTCCTACGAGCAGTACTTC.